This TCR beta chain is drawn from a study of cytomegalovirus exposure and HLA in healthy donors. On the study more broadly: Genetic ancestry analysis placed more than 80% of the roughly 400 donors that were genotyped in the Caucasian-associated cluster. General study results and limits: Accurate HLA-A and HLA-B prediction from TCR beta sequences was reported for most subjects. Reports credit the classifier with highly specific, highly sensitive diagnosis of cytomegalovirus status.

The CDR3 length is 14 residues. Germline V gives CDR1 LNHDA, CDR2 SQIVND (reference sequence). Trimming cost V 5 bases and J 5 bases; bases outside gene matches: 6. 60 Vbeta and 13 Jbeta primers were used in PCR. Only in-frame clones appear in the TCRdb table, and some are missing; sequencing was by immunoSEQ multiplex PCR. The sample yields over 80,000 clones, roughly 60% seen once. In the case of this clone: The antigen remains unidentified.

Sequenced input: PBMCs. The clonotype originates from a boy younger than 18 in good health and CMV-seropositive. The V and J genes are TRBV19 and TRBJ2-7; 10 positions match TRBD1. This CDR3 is CASSPRDRGDEQYF. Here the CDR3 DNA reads TGTGCCAGTAGTCCCCGGGACAGGGGCGACGAGCAGTACTTC.